These T cell receptor beta chains were read from a single sample in a study. TCRdb fed the 5' RACE reads into MiXCR, producing one record per CDR3 protein. This table holds around 6,400 distinct CDR3 sequences, 55% to 70% found once. The sequenced sample was tumor-infiltrating memory CD4+ T cells sorted from the breast tumor. Source of these receptors: a female donor with breast cancer. The CDR3 runs from the conserved cysteine through the conserved F or W. D genes are given only for firm matches. Clone size, where shown, is once, few, many, or a class for clones that have expanded.

D	V	J	size	CDR3	DNA
.	TRBV7-9	TRBJ2-2	.	CASRPVGNTGELFF	TGTGCTAGCAGACCGGTCGGGAACACCGGGGAGCTGTTTTTT
.	TRBV18	TRBJ2-3	.	CASSPRTDTQYF	TGTGCCAGCTCACCACGGACGGATACGCAGTATTTT
.	TRBV20-1	TRBJ1-4	.	CSAPNSREDEKLFF	TGCAGTGCTCCCAACTCTCGGGAGGATGAAAAACTGTTTTTT
TRBD1	TRBV27	TRBJ1-1	.	CASSRTSRGDAEAFF	TGTGCCAGCAGCCGAACGTCCAGGGGGGACGCTGAAGCTTTCTTT
TRBD1	TRBV20-1	TRBJ1-2	.	CSAGPTGIIPTNYGYTF	TGCAGTGCTGGACCGACAGGGATTATTCCCACTAACTATGGCTACACCTTC
.	TRBV2	TRBJ1-5	.	CASSEGSRAQPQHF	TGTGCCAGCAGTGAAGGAAGTAGGGCGCAGCCCCAGCATTTT
.	TRBV20-1	TRBJ2-7	.	CSAGDPRGSYEQYF	TGCAGTGCGGGAGATCCACGGGGCTCCTACGAGCAGTACTTC
.	TRBV5-6	TRBJ2-5	.	CASSPGGGDETLYF	TGTGCCAGCAGCCCCGGCGGCGGGGACGAGACCCTGTACTTC
TRBD1	TRBV20-1	TRBJ1-2	.	CSARYRTGFGYTF	TGCAGTGCTAGATACCGGACAGGGTTTGGCTACACCTTC
.	TRBV20-1	TRBJ1-1	.	CSARVTEAFF	TGCAGTGCTAGAGTGACTGAAGCTTTCTTT
TRBD1	TRBV2	TRBJ1-1	.	CASLDAAGTGGLNTEAFF	TGTGCCAGCCTTGACGCTGCCGGGACAGGGGGATTGAACACTGAAGCTTTCTTT
.	TRBV20-1	TRBJ1-2	few	CSVIKKTVYGYTF	TGCAGTGTTATAAAAAAGACGGTCTATGGCTACACCTTC
.	TRBV20-1	TRBJ1-1	.	CSARTQSFEAFF	TGCAGTGCTAGAACACAGTCATTTGAAGCTTTCTTT
TRBD1	TRBV28	TRBJ1-2	once	CASRGTGGAGYGYTF	TGTGCCAGCAGGGGGACAGGGGGCGCAGGCTATGGCTACACCTTC
.	TRBV4-1	TRBJ2-2	.	CASSQKQGLSGELFF	TGCGCCAGCAGCCAAAAACAGGGATTGAGCGGGGAGCTGTTTTTT
TRBD2	TRBV7-3	TRBJ2-1	.	CASSLIPSGNYNEQFF	TGTGCCAGCAGCTTAATCCCTAGCGGGAACTACAATGAGCAGTTCTTC
TRBD2	TRBV20-1	TRBJ2-7	.	CSALTSGNTYEQYF	TGCAGTGCTTTGACTAGCGGGAATACCTACGAGCAGTACTTC
.	TRBV4-2	TRBJ2-3	.	CASSQDRRTTDTQYF	TGTGCCAGCAGCCAAGATCGGAGGACCACAGATACGCAGTATTTT
TRBD2	TRBV5-1	TRBJ2-1	few	CASSLVPSGNNEQFF	TGCGCCAGCAGCTTGGTGCCTAGCGGGAACAATGAGCAGTTCTTC
.	TRBV5-1	TRBJ1-1	.	CASSFTNTREGRGTEAFF	TGCGCCAGCAGCTTTACCAATACCCGAGAGGGGAGAGGGACTGAAGCTTTCTTT
.	TRBV20-1	TRBJ1-5	few	CSARLQGNQPQHF	TGCAGTGCTAGGCTACAGGGCAATCAGCCCCAGCATTTT
TRBD1	TRBV7-9	TRBJ1-2	.	CASSTRRQGGRGYTF	TGTGCCAGCAGCACAAGGAGACAGGGGGGACGCGGCTACACCTTC
.	TRBV12-3/TRBV12-4	TRBJ1-5	.	CASSFSFGSVNQPQHF	TGTGCCAGCAGTTTTAGTTTCGGGTCAGTTAATCAGCCCCAGCATTTT
.	TRBV12-3/TRBV12-4	TRBJ2-3	.	CASKGVAVGSDTQYF	TGTGCCAGCAAAGGGGTAGCGGTAGGGTCGGATACGCAGTATTTT
.	TRBV7-2	TRBJ1-1	.	CASSVGVGNTEAFF	TGTGCCAGCAGCGTAGGAGTTGGGAACACTGAAGCTTTCTTT
TRBD1	TRBV5-4	TRBJ2-1	.	CASSPKGQGAYNEQFF	TGTGCCAGCAGCCCAAAAGGACAGGGGGCGTACAATGAGCAGTTCTTC
.	TRBV20-1	TRBJ2-5	few	CSAEIQETQYF	TGCAGTGCAGAAATCCAAGAGACCCAGTACTTC
TRBD1	TRBV6-1	TRBJ1-1	.	CASIMGQGNTEAFF	TGTGCCAGCATCATGGGACAGGGGAACACTGAAGCTTTCTTT
.	TRBV20-1	TRBJ2-3	.	CSARDPSKPDTQYF	TGCAGTGCTAGAGACCCTAGCAAACCAGATACGCAGTATTTT
.	TRBV10-3	TRBJ2-2	.	CATNMGDTGELFF	TGTGCCACCAACATGGGAGACACCGGGGAGCTGTTTTTT
.	TRBV12-3/TRBV12-4	TRBJ1-1	.	CASTLTGITEAFF	TGTGCCAGCACTCTAACAGGGATAACTGAAGCTTTCTTT
.	TRBV20-1	TRBJ2-1	.	CSAEYSSSYNEQFF	TGCAGTGCCGAATACTCGAGCTCCTACAATGAGCAGTTCTTC
TRBD1	TRBV12-3/TRBV12-4	TRBJ1-2	.	CASSLYGTGGYTF	TGTGCCAGCAGTTTATACGGGACAGGGGGCTACACCTTC
.	TRBV7-6	TRBJ2-7	.	CASSYASGTATYEQYF	TGTGCCAGCAGCTACGCTTCCGGGACGGCTACCTACGAGCAGTACTTC
.	TRBV18	TRBJ1-1	.	CASSPGDTEAFF	TGTGCCAGCTCACCAGGGGACACTGAAGCTTTCTTT